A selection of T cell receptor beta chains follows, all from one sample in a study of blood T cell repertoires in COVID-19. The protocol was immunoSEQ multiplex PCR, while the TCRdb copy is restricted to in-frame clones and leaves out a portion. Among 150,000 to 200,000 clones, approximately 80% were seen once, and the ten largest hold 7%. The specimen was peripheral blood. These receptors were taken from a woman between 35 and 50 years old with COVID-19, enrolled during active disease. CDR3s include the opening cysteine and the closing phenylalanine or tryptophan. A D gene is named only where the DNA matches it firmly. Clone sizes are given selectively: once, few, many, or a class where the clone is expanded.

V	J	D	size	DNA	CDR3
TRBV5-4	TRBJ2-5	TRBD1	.	TGTGCCAGCAGCCCAGGGGGCGGGGTTCGGGTAGAGACCCAGTACTTC	CASSPGGGVRVETQYF
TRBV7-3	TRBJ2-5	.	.	TGTGCCAGCAGCTTAAGCGGGGTTAGTTGGGAGACCCAGTACTTC	CASSLSGVSWETQYF
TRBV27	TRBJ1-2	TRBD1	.	TGTGCCAGCAGCTGGACAGGGGTCGAGAACTATGGCTACACCTTC	CASSWTGVENYGYTF
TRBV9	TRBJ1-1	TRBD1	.	TGTGCCAGCAGCTCCGGACAGGGATACACTGAAGCTTTCTTT	CASSSGQGYTEAFF
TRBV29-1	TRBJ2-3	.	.	TGCAGCGTTGGGACGGCCTCGGGGGATACGCAGTATTTT	CSVGTASGDTQYF
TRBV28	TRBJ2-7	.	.	TGTGCCAGCAGTTTAGCGTTCGACGAGCAGTACTTC	CASSLAFDEQYF
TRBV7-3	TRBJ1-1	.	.	TGTGCCAGCAGCTTAATAGGGAGTGGCACTGAAGCTTTCTTT	CASSLIGSGTEAFF
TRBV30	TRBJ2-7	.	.	TGTGCCTGGAGGGCCCACTACGAGCAGTACTTC	CAWRAHYEQYF
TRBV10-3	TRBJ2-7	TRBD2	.	TGTGCCATCAGTGACCCAAGCTCTTTTCTAGCGGGCGTCTACGAGCAGTACTTC	CAISDPSSFLAGVYEQYF
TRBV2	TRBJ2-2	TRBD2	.	TGTGCCAGCAGTAACCCGGGACTAGAGAACACCGGGGAGCTGTTTTTT	CASSNPGLENTGELFF
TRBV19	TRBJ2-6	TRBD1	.	TGTGCCAGTAGAATGTGGGGACAGGGAAGCTCTGGGGCCAACGTCCTGACTTTC	CASRMWGQGSSGANVLTF
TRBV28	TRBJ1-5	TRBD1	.	TGTGCCAGCAGTTTGGGACAGGGGGCGGTTCAGCCCCAGCATTTT	CASSLGQGAVQPQHF
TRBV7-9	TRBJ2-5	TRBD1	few	TGTGCCAGCAGCTTAGCCCGGGACAGAGAGACCCAGTACTTC	CASSLARDRETQYF
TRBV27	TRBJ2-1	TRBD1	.	TGTGCCAGCAGTACCTTCTATCTGGAGGACAGGGGGATCAATGAGCAGTTCTTC	CASSTFYLEDRGINEQFF
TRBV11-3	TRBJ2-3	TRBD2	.	TGTGCCAGCAGCTTTGGACTAGGCGGAGATACGCAGTATTTT	CASSFGLGGDTQYF
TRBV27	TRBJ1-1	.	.	TGTGCCAGCAGTTTAGGGGGAGGCTGGAACACTGAAGCTTTCTTT	CASSLGGGWNTEAFF
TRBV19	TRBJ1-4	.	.	TGTGCCAGTAGTCCGCTCGGGGGGAAGAATGAAAAACTGTTTTTT	CASSPLGGKNEKLFF
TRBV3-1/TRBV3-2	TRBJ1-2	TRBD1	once	TGTGCCAGCAGCCATGTCCGGACAGGGCAAGCTGGCTACACCTTC	CASSHVRTGQAGYTF
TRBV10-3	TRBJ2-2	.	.	TGTGCCATCAGCAGGGCAGAGGCCGGGGAGCTGTTTTTT	CAISRAEAGELFF
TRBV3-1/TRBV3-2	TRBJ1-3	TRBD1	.	TGTGCCAGCAGCCAAGGAGAGGGGGCGAGAAACACCATATATTTT	CASSQGEGARNTIYF
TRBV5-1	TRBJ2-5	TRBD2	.	TGCGCCAGCAGCGGGGGGACTAGCGGAGCGTACCAAGAGACCCAGTACTTC	CASSGGTSGAYQETQYF
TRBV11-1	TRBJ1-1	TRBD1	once	TGTGCCAGCAGCTCAAAACAAGGGACAGGGGGCTTGGCTTTCTTT	CASSSKQGTGGLAFF
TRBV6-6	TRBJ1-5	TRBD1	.	TGTGCCAGCAGAAGAACTTCGGGACAGGGAGATCAGCCCCAGCATTTT	CASRRTSGQGDQPQHF
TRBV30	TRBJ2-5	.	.	TGTGCCTGGAGTGATCCTAGGACCCAGTACTTC	CAWSDPRTQYF
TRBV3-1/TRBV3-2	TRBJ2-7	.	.	TGTGCCAGCAGCCCCCCTCGTCGCTCCTACGAGCAGTACTTC	CASSPPRRSYEQYF
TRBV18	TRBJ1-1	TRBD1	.	TGTGCCAGCTCACCTTTAGGGACAGGCCAAGCAAGGAACACTGAAGCTTTCTTT	CASSPLGTGQARNTEAFF
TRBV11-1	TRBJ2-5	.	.	TGTGCCAGCAGCTTAGTTAGGAGCGGAGCCCAAGAGACCCAGTACTTC	CASSLVRSGAQETQYF
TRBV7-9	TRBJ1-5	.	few	TGTGCCAGCAGCTTAGATGTCGGAACCACTAAGGTCCAGCATTTT	CASSLDVGTTKVQHF
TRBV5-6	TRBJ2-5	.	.	TGTGCCAGCAGCTTTCCCGGGCGGGGATTGGAGACCCAGTACTTC	CASSFPGRGLETQYF
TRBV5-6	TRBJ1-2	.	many	TGTGCCAGCAGCTTGGTCGGCTCGGGGGTTGGCTACACCTTC	CASSLVGSGVGYTF
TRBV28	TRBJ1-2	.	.	TGTGCCAGCAGTTCAGGGTCGGCAAGGTATGGCTACACCTTC	CASSSGSARYGYTF
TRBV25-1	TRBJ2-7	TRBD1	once	TGTGCCAGTAAAGGACAGGAAGCCTACGAGCAGTACTTC	CASKGQEAYEQYF
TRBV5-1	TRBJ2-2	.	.	TGCGCCAGCAGCTTGGAAGGGGGCACCGGGGAGCTGTTTTTT	CASSLEGGTGELFF
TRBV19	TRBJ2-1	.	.	TGTGCCAGCAGGGGAGGGGTAGGGTCTTACAATGAGCAGTTCTTC	CASRGGVGSYNEQFF
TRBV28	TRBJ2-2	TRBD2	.	TGTGCCAGCAGTTTCGAGACTAGCGGGAGGACCGGGGAGCTGTTTTTT	CASSFETSGRTGELFF
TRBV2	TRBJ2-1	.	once	TGTGCCAGCAATTGGCGAGGCAATGAGCAGTTCTTC	CASNWRGNEQFF
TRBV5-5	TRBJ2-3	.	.	TGTGCCAGCAGCTTGCCTAGCGGGACAGGAGGAGATACGCAGTATTTT	CASSLPSGTGGDTQYF
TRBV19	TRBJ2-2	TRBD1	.	TGTGCCAGTAGCCTCGACAGGGCTAGGCTGTTTTTT	CASSLDRARLFF
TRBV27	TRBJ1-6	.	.	TGTGCCAGCAGCCAGGGTCCTGGGTTCTTTTCACCCCTCCACTTT	CASSQGPGFFSPLHF
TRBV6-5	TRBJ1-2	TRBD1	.	TGTGCCAGTGGGACAGGGAGTATTGTTTGGGATGGCTACACCTTC	CASGTGSIVWDGYTF
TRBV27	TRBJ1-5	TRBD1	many	TGTGCCAGTGGGACAGCCCCCAATCAGCCCCAGCATTTT	CASGTAPNQPQHF
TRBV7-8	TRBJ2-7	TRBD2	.	TGTGCCAGCAGCTCCCAGGGACTAGTTACGGGCGAGCAGTACTTC	CASSSQGLVTGEQYF
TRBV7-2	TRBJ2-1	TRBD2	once	TGTGCCAGCAGCTCGGGACTAGCTGTAACTAATGAGCAGTTCTTC	CASSSGLAVTNEQFF
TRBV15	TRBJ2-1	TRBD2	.	TGTGCCACCAGCAGAATCTCTAGTGGACTAGCGGGAGGTTATCGCAATGAGCAGTTCTTC	CATSRISSGLAGGYRNEQFF
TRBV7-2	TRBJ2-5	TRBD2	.	TGTGCCAGCAGCAAGGGACTAGCACAAGAGACCCAGTACTTC	CASSKGLAQETQYF
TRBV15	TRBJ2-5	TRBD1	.	TGTGCCACCAGCAGGGACAGGGGTCAAGAGACCCAGTACTTC	CATSRDRGQETQYF
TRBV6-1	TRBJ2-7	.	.	TGTGCCAGCAGTGAAGCGCAGGGAAGCTCCTACGAGCAGTACTTC	CASSEAQGSSYEQYF
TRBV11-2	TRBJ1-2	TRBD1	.	TGTGCCAGCAGTTTCGGGACAGCCTATGGCTACACCTTC	CASSFGTAYGYTF
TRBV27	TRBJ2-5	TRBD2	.	TGTGCCAGCAGTCCGCCCCGGACTAGCGGGAAAGGCCAGTACTTC	CASSPPRTSGKGQYF
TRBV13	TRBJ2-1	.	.	TGTGCCAGCAGCCGCGGAGGGGGAGGGCCGTACAATGAGCAGTTCTTC	CASSRGGGGPYNEQFF
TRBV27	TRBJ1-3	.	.	TGTGCCAGCAGTTTTGGCACCAACTCTGGAAACACCATATATTTT	CASSFGTNSGNTIYF
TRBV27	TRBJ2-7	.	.	TGTGCCAGCAGTTTGGGTATGGGGGCCCACGAGCAGTACTTC	CASSLGMGAHEQYF
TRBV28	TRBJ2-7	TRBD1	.	TGTGCCAGCAGTTCTCGGACAGGGGTTGAGTACGAGCAGTACTTC	CASSSRTGVEYEQYF
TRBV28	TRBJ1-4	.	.	TGTGCCAGTAGGGGCCATGAAAAACTGTTTTTT	CASRGHEKLFF
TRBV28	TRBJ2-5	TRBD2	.	TGTGCCAGCAGCCTCTACGCTAGCGGGAGATCGGAGACCCAGTACTTC	CASSLYASGRSETQYF
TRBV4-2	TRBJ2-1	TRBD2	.	TGTGCCAGCAGCCGCCACGGGACTAGCGGGAGGGCCCGAACCTACAATGAGCAGTTCTTC	CASSRHGTSGRARTYNEQFF
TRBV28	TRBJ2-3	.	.	TGTGCCAGCAGTTGGAGGGGGCCACGCACAGATACGCAGTATTTT	CASSWRGPRTDTQYF
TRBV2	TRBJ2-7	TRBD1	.	TGTGCCAGCAGTGGGTTTGGTGGGACAGGGGGAAGAAGGCGACTAGCGAACGAGCAGTACTTC	CASSGFGGTGGRRRLANEQYF
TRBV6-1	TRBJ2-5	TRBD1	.	TGTGCCAGCAGTGAAGGGACAGGGTTTGGACAGACCCAGTACTTC	CASSEGTGFGQTQYF